These T cell receptor beta chains were read from a single sample in a study of T cells after yellow fever vaccination. TCRdb processed the 5' RACE reads anew with MiXCR; each CDR3 protein has one entry. The sample consists of 610,000 or so distinct CDR3 sequences, approximately 13% of them appearing once. Sample: PBMCs, taken on the day of the yellow fever booster vaccination. All receptors derive from a man under 40 who received the YFV17D yellow fever vaccine. Each CDR3 is given with its conserved first and last residue. Each record gives: clone size, J gene, V gene, D gene, CDR3 DNA, CDR3 protein. The D gene is left open where the match is weak. Part of the rows lack a size; the others show once, few, many or a class for expanded clones.

size: few
J: TRBJ2-1
V: TRBV5-1
D: -
DNA: TGCGCCAGCAGCTCTGCGGACGGGAATGAGCAGTTCTTC
CDR3: CASSSADGNEQFF

size: -
J: TRBJ2-1
V: TRBV6-2/TRBV6-3
D: TRBD2
DNA: TGTGCCAGCAGTACCCACCGGACTAGCGGGAGTTACAATGAGCAGTTCTTC
CDR3: CASSTHRTSGSYNEQFF

size: -
J: TRBJ1-1
V: TRBV23-1
D: -
DNA: TGCGACCCGACTGAAGCTTTCTTT
CDR3: CDPTEAFF

size: few
J: TRBJ2-1
V: TRBV14
D: TRBD2
DNA: TGTGCCAGCAGCGGGACTAGCGGGAGAACTAATGAGCAGTTCTTC
CDR3: CASSGTSGRTNEQFF

size: few
J: TRBJ2-1
V: TRBV7-9
D: -
DNA: TGTGCCAGCAGCTTAGGATTGCTAGCCTACAATGAGCAGTTCTTC
CDR3: CASSLGLLAYNEQFF

size: few
J: TRBJ2-7
V: TRBV20-1
D: -
DNA: TGCAGTGCTAGCACCCCGGGACACGGATCGGTGCAGTACTTC
CDR3: CSASTPGHGSVQYF

size: few
J: TRBJ1-1
V: TRBV7-9
D: -
DNA: TGTGCCAGCAGCTTACAGGCGACGTCCGCTGAAGCTTTCTTT
CDR3: CASSLQATSAEAFF

size: few
J: TRBJ2-2
V: TRBV5-4
D: TRBD2
DNA: TGTGCCAGCAGCTTTGGACTAGGAGGCACCGGGGAGCTGTTTTTT
CDR3: CASSFGLGGTGELFF

size: -
J: TRBJ2-1
V: TRBV12-3/TRBV12-4
D: TRBD2
DNA: TGTGCCAGCAGCCAACTAGCGGACAGAAGTGAGCAGTTCTTC
CDR3: CASSQLADRSEQFF

size: -
J: TRBJ1-4
V: TRBV14
D: -
DNA: TGTGCCAGCAGCCAATGGTCGGAGGAAAAACTGTTTTTT
CDR3: CASSQWSEEKLFF

size: -
J: TRBJ2-7
V: TRBV7-2
D: -
DNA: TGTGCCAGCAGCTCCAGGGGGGGGAACTACGAGCAGTACTTC
CDR3: CASSSRGGNYEQYF

size: -
J: TRBJ2-7
V: TRBV12-3/TRBV12-4
D: -
DNA: TGTGCCAGCAGCCTTGGTCTCTCGGAGGGCGAGCAGTACTTC
CDR3: CASSLGLSEGEQYF

size: -
J: TRBJ2-3
V: TRBV9
D: -
DNA: TGTGCCAGCAGCGCTCAACCGATAGGGATCACCACCACAGATACGCAGTATTTT
CDR3: CASSAQPIGITTTDTQYF

size: many
J: TRBJ2-1
V: TRBV7-2
D: TRBD2
DNA: TGTGCCAGCAGCTTAGCGGCTAGCGGGGGGTACAATGAGCAGTTCTTC
CDR3: CASSLAASGGYNEQFF

size: -
J: TRBJ2-7
V: TRBV27
D: -
DNA: TGTGCCAGCAGTCCCATGGCGTCAAGCTCCTACGAGCAGTACTTC
CDR3: CASSPMASSSYEQYF

size: -
J: TRBJ2-1
V: TRBV2
D: -
DNA: TGTGCCAGCAGTGAAGCAGCGAGAGGAGTCAATGAGCAGTTCTTC
CDR3: CASSEAARGVNEQFF

size: many
J: TRBJ1-3
V: TRBV5-6
D: -
DNA: TGTGCCAGCAGCCAGAGCTCTGGAAACACCATATATTTT
CDR3: CASSQSSGNTIYF

size: many
J: TRBJ2-1
V: TRBV5-1
D: -
DNA: TGCGCCAGCAGCTTCACCTACAATGAGCAGTTCTTC
CDR3: CASSFTYNEQFF

size: -
J: TRBJ2-3
V: TRBV29-1
D: -
DNA: TGCAGCGTGGGAAGGGGAGATACGCAGTATTTT
CDR3: CSVGRGDTQYF

size: few
J: TRBJ2-3
V: TRBV29-1
D: TRBD2
DNA: TGCAGCGTCGGAGCGGGAGGGTTCACAGATACGCAGTATTTT
CDR3: CSVGAGGFTDTQYF

size: few
J: TRBJ2-7
V: TRBV7-2
D: TRBD2
DNA: TGTGCCAGCAGCTCCTCTAGCGGGACCGACTACGAGCAGTACTTC
CDR3: CASSSSSGTDYEQYF

size: -
J: TRBJ2-1
V: TRBV10-2
D: -
DNA: TGCGCCAGCAGACGCCCGGGGGGCGAATTCGATGAGCAGTTCTTC
CDR3: CASRRPGGEFDEQFF

size: -
J: TRBJ2-3
V: TRBV29-1
D: TRBD1
DNA: TGCAGCGTAGGACAGGGGGCAGTAGATACGCAGTATTTT
CDR3: CSVGQGAVDTQYF

size: -
J: TRBJ2-2
V: TRBV9
D: TRBD2
DNA: TGTGCCAGCAACGGCGGGGGGAACACCGGGGAGCTGTTTTTT
CDR3: CASNGGGNTGELFF

size: few
J: TRBJ1-1
V: TRBV6-2/TRBV6-3
D: -
DNA: TGTGCCTGCGATTGGGGAATGAACACTGAAGCTTTCTTT
CDR3: CACDWGMNTEAFF

size: -
J: TRBJ1-1
V: TRBV7-9
D: -
DNA: TGTGCCAGCAGCTTAGAGGGGGGTGAAGCTTTCTTT
CDR3: CASSLEGGEAFF

size: few
J: TRBJ2-3
V: TRBV5-1
D: TRBD1
DNA: TGCGCCAGCAGCCACGACAGGGTACCCACAGATACGCAGTATTTT
CDR3: CASSHDRVPTDTQYF

size: -
J: TRBJ1-5
V: TRBV30
D: -
DNA: TGTGCCTGGAGTGTACGGGGGGGAGCCCAGCCCCAGCATTTT
CDR3: CAWSVRGGAQPQHF

size: -
J: TRBJ2-7
V: TRBV30
D: -
DNA: TGTGCCTGGAGTGTACGTAGCAGGCTTGCTCGCTACGAGCAGTACTTC
CDR3: CAWSVRSRLARYEQYF

size: -
J: TRBJ2-7
V: TRBV7-2
D: -
DNA: TGTGCCAGCAGACAAAGCCCCGGGACCATCTACGAGCAGTACTTC
CDR3: CASRQSPGTIYEQYF

size: -
J: TRBJ1-2
V: TRBV6-5
D: -
DNA: TGTGCCAGCAGTTCGAACCCAAATATAGCTAACTATGGCTACACCTTC
CDR3: CASSSNPNIANYGYTF

size: -
J: TRBJ2-2
V: TRBV20-1
D: -
DNA: TGCAGTGCTCCCAGGGCCCTGAACACCGGGGAGCTGTTTTTT
CDR3: CSAPRALNTGELFF

size: few
J: TRBJ2-5
V: TRBV5-1
D: -
DNA: TGCGCCAGCAGCCCCCCTCGGAGGGGAGAGACCCAGTACTTC
CDR3: CASSPPRRGETQYF

size: -
J: TRBJ2-5
V: TRBV3-1
D: TRBD2
DNA: TGTGCCAGCAGCCAAGGGACTAGCGGGCCCCAAGAGACCCAGTACTTC
CDR3: CASSQGTSGPQETQYF

size: few
J: TRBJ2-3
V: TRBV27
D: -
DNA: TGTGCCAGCAGTTTTGGAGACCCCTACACAGATACGCAGTATTTT
CDR3: CASSFGDPYTDTQYF

size: -
J: TRBJ2-3
V: TRBV20-1
D: -
DNA: TGCAGTGCTAGAGGCGTCGGGGGTGGAGATACGCAGTATTTT
CDR3: CSARGVGGGDTQYF

size: few
J: TRBJ2-3
V: TRBV10-1
D: -
DNA: TGCGCCAGCAGCCGAAAGGGGCGCACAGATACGCAGTATTTT
CDR3: CASSRKGRTDTQYF

size: -
J: TRBJ2-1
V: TRBV20-1
D: -
DNA: TGCAGTGTAAGGCAGAGCTCCTACAATGAGCAGTTCTTC
CDR3: CSVRQSSYNEQFF

size: few
J: TRBJ2-7
V: TRBV20-1
D: -
DNA: TGCAGTGCTAGAGATCTTAGGACTACCGAGCAGTACTTC
CDR3: CSARDLRTTEQYF

size: -
J: TRBJ2-1
V: TRBV7-8
D: -
DNA: TGTGCCAGCAGCCTACCGACTAGTTTCTATGAGCAGTTCTTC
CDR3: CASSLPTSFYEQFF

size: -
J: TRBJ2-3
V: TRBV6-5
D: -
DNA: TGTGCCAGCAGTTACTCGGCCCAGATAATGGTGAGCTCCGAGGATACGCAGTATTTT
CDR3: CASSYSAQIMVSSEDTQYF

size: few
J: TRBJ1-1
V: TRBV7-2
D: -
DNA: TGTGCCAGCAGCTATCAGGGTTGGGGCACTGAAGCTTTCTTT
CDR3: CASSYQGWGTEAFF

size: -
J: TRBJ2-2
V: TRBV5-8
D: TRBD2
DNA: TGTGCCAGCAGCCCCGGGACTAGCGCCGGGGAGCTGTTTTTT
CDR3: CASSPGTSAGELFF

size: -
J: TRBJ2-7
V: TRBV15
D: -
DNA: TGTGCCACCAGCAGAGATAGACTGGACTACGAGCAGTACTTC
CDR3: CATSRDRLDYEQYF

size: -
J: TRBJ2-1
V: TRBV24-1
D: TRBD2
DNA: TGTGCCACCAGTGATCCGTATAGGAGCGGGAGGGCCTACAATGAGCAGTTCTTC
CDR3: CATSDPYRSGRAYNEQFF

size: few
J: TRBJ1-5
V: TRBV7-9
D: -
DNA: TGTGCCAGCAGCCGCACGGGGAGTAACAATCAGCCCCAGCATTTT
CDR3: CASSRTGSNNQPQHF

size: few
J: TRBJ2-7
V: TRBV15
D: -
DNA: TGTGCCACCAGTAGGGGTAGCGGAGCCTACGAGCAGTACTTC
CDR3: CATSRGSGAYEQYF

size: -
J: TRBJ2-2
V: TRBV11-2
D: TRBD2
DNA: TGTGCCAGCAGCTTAGAGGCAGGACTAGCGGGAGTGGCCGGGGAGCTGTTTTTT
CDR3: CASSLEAGLAGVAGELFF

size: few
J: TRBJ1-4
V: TRBV5-1
D: TRBD1
DNA: TGCGCCAGCAAAACAGGGACAGAAGGGGAAAAACTGTTTTTT
CDR3: CASKTGTEGEKLFF

size: -
J: TRBJ2-1
V: TRBV20-1
D: TRBD1
DNA: TGCAGTGCTAGCTTTCACGGCAGGGGGAATGAGCAGTTCTTC
CDR3: CSASFHGRGNEQFF

size: few
J: TRBJ2-1
V: TRBV5-1
D: TRBD2
DNA: TGCGCCAGCAGCTTGATAGCGGGAGTTAATGAGCAGTTCTTC
CDR3: CASSLIAGVNEQFF

size: many
J: TRBJ1-1
V: TRBV3-1
D: -
DNA: TGTGCCAGCAGCCAACCGGGGGGGAACACTGAAGCTTTCTTT
CDR3: CASSQPGGNTEAFF

size: -
J: TRBJ2-2
V: TRBV5-4
D: TRBD1
DNA: TGTGCCAGTCAGCTTGGGGACAGGGTGGTAACCGGGGAGCTGTTTTTT
CDR3: CASQLGDRVVTGELFF

size: few
J: TRBJ2-4
V: TRBV7-8
D: TRBD1
DNA: TGTGCCAGCATGAGAGGGACAGGGGGCACCCTAGCCAAAAACATTCAGTACTTC
CDR3: CASMRGTGGTLAKNIQYF

size: once
J: TRBJ2-1
V: TRBV20-1
D: TRBD1
DNA: TGCAGTGCTGACAGGGGAATCGGAGAGCAGTTCTTC
CDR3: CSADRGIGEQFF